These 2 T cell receptor beta chains were all obtained from the same sample, sequenced in a study of blood T cell repertoires in COVID-19. The protocol was immunoSEQ multiplex PCR, while the TCRdb copy is restricted to in-frame clones and leaves out a portion. Here the sample spans under 200,000 clones, roughly 90% being singletons. Sample: PBMCs or T cells enriched from blood (not recorded which). These receptors originate from a woman aged 45-60 years who had recovered from COVID-19.

The rearrangement links TRBV29-1 to TRBJ1-1, with 10 bases matching TRBD1. V was clipped by 6 bases and J by 7 bases; unmatched bases: 8. From germline, CDR1 is SQVTM and CDR2 ANQGSEA. The CDR3 has 13 residues. The DNA for the CDR3 is TGCAGCGTCCGGGACAGGGGATTAGGTGAAGCTTTCTTT. Its protein is CSVRDRGLGEAFF.

The chain recombines TRBV9 with TRBJ1-2; D unresolved. The CDR3 covers 12 residues. Trimming removed 4 bases at V and 3 bases at J, with 7 bases between. Looked up from germline, CDR1 is SGDLS and CDR2 is YYNGEE. The CDR3 coding sequence is TGTGCCAGCAGCTTCAGTCACTATGGCTACACCTTC. It yields the protein CASSFSHYGYTF.